This T cell receptor beta chain was sequenced for a study of T-cell memory formation after mild COVID-19. Germline V gives CDR1 DFQATT, CDR2 SNEGSKA (reference sequence). V lost 2 bases and J 3 bases, leaving 17 bases between the germline ends. This CDR3 region has 15 residues. TCRdb re-derived calls from the 5' RACE reads in MiXCR, one entry per CDR3 protein. The sample yields a few hundred thousand distinct CDR3 sequences, approximately 16% seen once. The chain is built from TRBV20-1 and TRBJ2-7; no clear D. The specimen was PBMCs or a T cell subset sorted from them (not recorded which). This sequence was found in a young man who had mild COVID-19 (a few samples of this study predate the infection). Cell type and time point are not known. The CDR3 spells CSARTPGPHYYEQYV. The CDR3 DNA follows: TGCAGTGCTAGAACGCCAGGCCCCCACTACTACGAGCAGTACGTC.